The T cell receptor beta chain under discussion was sequenced for a study of CD8 T cells in Susac syndrome. Roughly 0.45 to 1 ug RNA was reverse transcribed with random hexamers. Across 54 Vbeta and 13 Jbeta, TCR beta CDR3 was amplified with immunoSEQ multiplex PCR. One entry per CDR3 protein results from TCRdb running MiXCR on the immunoSEQ multiplex PCR reads. The sample lists about 440,000 distinct CDR3 sequences; around 83% were seen once. Germline CDR1 is MNHEY and CDR2 is SVGAGI. V lost 5 bases to trimming and J lost 0 bases, with 7 bases between them. The CDR3 extends over 13 amino acids. This clonotype showed up just a few times. Blood CD8+ and CD4+ T cells underwent high-throughput TCR beta sequencing. Bulk CD8+ and CD4+ cells came from magnetic negative isolation; CD8+ TEMRA by FACS.

The sequence came from a human donor with multiple sclerosis. Sequencing was performed on CD8+ T cells from PBMCs. This sequence joins TRBV6-5 and TRBJ1-2; D is undetermined. The CDR3 loop is CASSLGTNYGYTF. CDR3 in DNA: TGTGCCAGCAGTCTCGGGACTAACTATGGCTACACCTTC.